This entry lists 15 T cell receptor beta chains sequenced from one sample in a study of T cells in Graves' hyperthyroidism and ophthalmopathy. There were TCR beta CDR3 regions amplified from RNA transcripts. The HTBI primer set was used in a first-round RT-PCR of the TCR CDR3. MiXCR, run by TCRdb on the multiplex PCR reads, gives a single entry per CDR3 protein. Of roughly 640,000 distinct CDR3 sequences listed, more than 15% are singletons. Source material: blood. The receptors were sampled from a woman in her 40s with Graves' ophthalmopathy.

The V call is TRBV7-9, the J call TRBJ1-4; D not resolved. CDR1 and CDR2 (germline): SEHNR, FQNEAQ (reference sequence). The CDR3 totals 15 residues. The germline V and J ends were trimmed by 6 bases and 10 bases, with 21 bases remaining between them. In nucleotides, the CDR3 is TGTGCCAGCAGGCCCCCGAACCCCGGCGGCGCAAAACTGTTTTTT. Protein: CASRPPNPGGAKLFF. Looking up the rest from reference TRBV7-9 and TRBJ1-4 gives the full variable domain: DTGVSQNPRHKITKRGQNVTFRCDPISEHNRLYWYRQTLGQGPEFLTYFQNEAQLEKSRLLSDRFSAERPKGSFSTLEIQRTEQGDSAMYLCASRPPNPGGAKLFFGSGTQLSVL.

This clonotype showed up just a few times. CDR3 coding DNA: TGCAGTGCTAGAGCCCTTATACCGGGACTAGCGGCCTACGAGCAGTACTTC. Encoded protein: CSARALIPGLAAYEQYF. The chain carries TRBV20-1 and TRBJ2-7; 11 nucleotides agree with TRBD2. This CDR3 comprises 17 residues. In germline, CDR1 is DFQATT, CDR2 SNEGSKA (reference sequence). The V gene end was trimmed by 1 base and the J gene end by 2 bases; junction bases not matched to a gene: 10.

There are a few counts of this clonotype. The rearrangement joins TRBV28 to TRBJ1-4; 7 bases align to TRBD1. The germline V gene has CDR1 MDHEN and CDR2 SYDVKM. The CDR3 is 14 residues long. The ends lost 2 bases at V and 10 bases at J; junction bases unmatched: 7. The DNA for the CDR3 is TGTGCCAGCAGTTTAGACAGGGTCGGGAGAAAACTGTTTTTT. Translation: CASSLDRVGRKLFF.

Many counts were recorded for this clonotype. CDR3 coding DNA: TGTGCCAGCAGAAAAGACAACAGGGGTCCTCTCCTGAACACTGAAGCTTTCTTT. This sequence encodes CASRKDNRGPLLNTEAFF. The rearrangement links TRBV27 to TRBJ1-1, with 7 bases that match TRBD1. This CDR3 comprises 18 residues. The V gene end was trimmed by 6 bases and the J gene end by 0 bases; junction bases not matched to a gene: 16. Germline V gene lookup returns CDR1 MNHEY and CDR2 SMNVEV (reference sequence).

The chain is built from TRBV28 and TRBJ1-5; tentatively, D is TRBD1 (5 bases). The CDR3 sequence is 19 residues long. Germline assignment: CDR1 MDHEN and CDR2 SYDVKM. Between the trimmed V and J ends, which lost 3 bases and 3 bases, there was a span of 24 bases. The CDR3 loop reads CASSFSDRFEDNSNQPQHF. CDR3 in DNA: TGTGCCAGCAGTTTCTCAGATAGGTTCGAGGACAACTCCAATCAGCCCCAGCATTTT.

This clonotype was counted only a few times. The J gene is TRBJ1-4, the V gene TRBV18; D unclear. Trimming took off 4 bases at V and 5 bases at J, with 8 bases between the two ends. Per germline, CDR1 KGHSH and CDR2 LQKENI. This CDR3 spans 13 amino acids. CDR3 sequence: CASSRVVNEKLFF. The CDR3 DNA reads TGTGCCAGCTCACGGGTAGTGAATGAAAAACTGTTTTTT.

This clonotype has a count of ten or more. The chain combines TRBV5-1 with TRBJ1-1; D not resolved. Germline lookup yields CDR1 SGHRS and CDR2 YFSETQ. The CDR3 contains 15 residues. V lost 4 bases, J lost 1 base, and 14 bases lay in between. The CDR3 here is CASSTAADWNTEAFF. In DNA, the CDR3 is TGCGCCAGCAGCACCGCCGCGGATTGGAACACTGAAGCTTTCTTT.

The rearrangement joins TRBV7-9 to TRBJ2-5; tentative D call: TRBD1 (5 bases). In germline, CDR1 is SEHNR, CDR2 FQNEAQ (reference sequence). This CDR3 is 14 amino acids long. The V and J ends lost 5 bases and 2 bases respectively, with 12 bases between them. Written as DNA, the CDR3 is TGTGCCAGCAGCAAGGAGACAGTTCAAGAGACCCAGTACTTC. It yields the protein CASSKETVQETQYF.

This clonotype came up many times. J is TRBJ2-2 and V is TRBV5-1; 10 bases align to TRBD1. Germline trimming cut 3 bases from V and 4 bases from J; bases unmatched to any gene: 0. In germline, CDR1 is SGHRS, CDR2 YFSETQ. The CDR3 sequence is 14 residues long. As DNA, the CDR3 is TGCGCCAGCAGCTGGACAGGGGGCACCGGGGAGCTGTTTTTT. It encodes CASSWTGGTGELFF.

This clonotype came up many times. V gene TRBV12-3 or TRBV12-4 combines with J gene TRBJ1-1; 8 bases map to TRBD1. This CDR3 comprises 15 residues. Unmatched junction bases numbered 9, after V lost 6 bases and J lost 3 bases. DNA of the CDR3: TGTGCCAGCAGCAAATCCAGGGGGCTCGACACTGAAGCTTTCTTT. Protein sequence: CASSKSRGLDTEAFF.

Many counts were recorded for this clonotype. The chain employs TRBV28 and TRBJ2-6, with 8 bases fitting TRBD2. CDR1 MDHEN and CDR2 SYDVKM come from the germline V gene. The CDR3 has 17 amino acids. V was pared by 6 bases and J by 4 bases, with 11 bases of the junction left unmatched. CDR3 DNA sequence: TGTGCCAGCAGCCCTCCCCGGGGGGGGTACGGGGCCAACGTCCTGACTTTC. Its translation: CASSPPRGGYGANVLTF.

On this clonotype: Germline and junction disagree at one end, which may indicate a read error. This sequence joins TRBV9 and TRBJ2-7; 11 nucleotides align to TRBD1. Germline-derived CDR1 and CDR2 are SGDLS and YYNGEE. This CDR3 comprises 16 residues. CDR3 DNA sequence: TGTGCCAGCAACGTAGCTTCGGACAGGGGGCAGGACGAGCAGTACTTC. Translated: CASNVASDRGQDEQYF.

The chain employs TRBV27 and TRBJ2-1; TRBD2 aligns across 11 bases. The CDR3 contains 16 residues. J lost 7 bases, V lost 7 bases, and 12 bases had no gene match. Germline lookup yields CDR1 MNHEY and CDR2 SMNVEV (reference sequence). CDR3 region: CASTTSGSFIRNEQFF. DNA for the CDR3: TGTGCCAGCACTACTAGCGGGAGTTTTATACGTAATGAGCAGTTCTTC.

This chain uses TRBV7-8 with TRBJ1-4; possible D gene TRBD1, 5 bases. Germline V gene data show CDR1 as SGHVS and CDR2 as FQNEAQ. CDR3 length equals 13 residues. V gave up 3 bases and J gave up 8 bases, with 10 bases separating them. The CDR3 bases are TGTGCCAGCAGCTTCCTGGGGGTGGAAAAACTGTTTTTT. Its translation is CASSFLGVEKLFF.

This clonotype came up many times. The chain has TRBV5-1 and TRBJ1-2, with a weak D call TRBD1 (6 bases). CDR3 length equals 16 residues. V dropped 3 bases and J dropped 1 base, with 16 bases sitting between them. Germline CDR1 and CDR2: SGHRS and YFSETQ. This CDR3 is CASSSLGRDNNYGYTF. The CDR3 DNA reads TGCGCCAGCAGCTCCCTTGGCAGGGACAATAACTATGGCTACACCTTC.